Below, 22 T cell receptor beta chains from the same sample are listed, as sequenced in a study of cytomegalovirus exposure and HLA in healthy donors. Vbeta (60) and Jbeta (13) primers were used in the PCR. Sequencing was performed with immunoSEQ multiplex PCR; in TCRdb, only in-frame clones are kept and a portion is missing. The repertoire consists of under 200,000 clones, with around 80% occurring once and the leading ten covering approximately 0.78%. The sequenced sample consisted of PBMCs. The receptors stem from a woman aged 18-29 years in good health and CMV-seronegative.

J is TRBJ1-1 and V is TRBV19; the D gene is possibly TRBD1 (5 bases). V lost 7 bases and J 0 bases, leaving 12 bases between the germline ends. From germline, CDR1 is LNHDA and CDR2 SQIVND (reference sequence). The CDR3 length is 14 residues. The DNA for the CDR3 is TGTGCCAGTACCACAGGTTCCATGAACACTGAAGCTTTCTTT. Translating it yields CASTTGSMNTEAFF.

V usage is TRBV5-4 and J usage is TRBJ1-1; 7 nucleotides agree with TRBD1. Trimming removed 4 bases from V and 3 bases from J; junction bases left unmatched: 6. Germline V gene sequence: CDR1 SGHNT, CDR2 YYREEE (reference sequence). The CDR3 is 14 residues long. The CDR3 loop reads CASSAGQIYTEAFF. The CDR3 DNA follows: TGTGCCAGCAGCGCGGGACAGATATACACTGAAGCTTTCTTT.

The chain joins TRBV7-9 to TRBJ2-2; D ambiguous. Germline V CDR1 and CDR2: SEHNR, FQNEAQ (reference sequence). Trimming left V 0 bases short and J 6 bases short, with 8 bases between. CDR3 size: 14 residues. The CDR3: CASSLAGSPGELFF. In nucleotides, the CDR3 is TGTGCCAGCAGCTTAGCGGGTAGCCCCGGGGAGCTGTTTTTT.

V gene TRBV5-6 combines with J gene TRBJ2-5, with 7 nucleotides matching TRBD2. Losses at the gene ends were 0 bases for V and 10 bases for J; bases not matched to a gene: 9. The CDR3 totals 14 residues. Germline loops: CDR1 SGHDT, CDR2 YYEEEE. CDR3 sequence reads: CASSLDWGGGGQYF. The CDR3 nucleotides read TGTGCCAGCAGCTTGGATTGGGGCGGGGGTGGCCAGTACTTC. The whole variable domain, remainder taken from reference TRBV5-6 and TRBJ2-5, is DAGVTQSPTHLIKTRGQQVTLRCSPKSGHDTVSWYQQALGQGPQFIFQYYEEEERQRGNFPDRFSGHQFPNYSSELNVNALLLGDSALYLCASSLDWGGGGQYFGPGTRLLVL.

In its sample, this clone was seen a few times. This chain uses TRBV7-9 with TRBJ1-4; a possible D gene is TRBD1 (6 bases). The CDR3 covers 14 residues. Germline V gene lookup returns CDR1 SEHNR and CDR2 FQNEAQ (reference sequence). The ends were cut back, 1 base at V and 7 bases at J, with 10 bases in the middle. As DNA, the CDR3 is TGTGCCAGCAGCTTAGGGGGGCTCGGTGAAAAACTGTTTTTT. Residues: CASSLGGLGEKLFF. The whole variable domain, filled in from reference TRBV7-9 and TRBJ1-4, reads DTGVSQNPRHKITKRGQNVTFRCDPISEHNRLYWYRQTLGQGPEFLTYFQNEAQLEKSRLLSDRFSAERPKGSFSTLEIQRTEQGDSAMYLCASSLGGLGEKLFFGSGTQLSVL.

This clone turned up a few times. The chain joins TRBV5-1 to TRBJ2-5, with a tentative D call TRBD2 (6 bases). The CDR3 loop spans 13 amino acids. The V end was cut by 5 bases, the J end by 1 base, with 9 bases between. The germline V gene has CDR1 SGHRS and CDR2 YFSETQ. As DNA, the CDR3 is TGCGCCAGCAGTCGGGAGTTCCAAGAGACCCAGTACTTC. Protein: CASSREFQETQYF.

This chain uses TRBV5-1 with TRBJ2-1; tentative D call: TRBD2 (7 bases). CDR1 SGHRS and CDR2 YFSETQ come from the germline V gene. This CDR3 comprises 15 residues. Trimming took 0 bases from V and 9 from J, leaving 16 bases between them. CDR3 bases: TGCGCCAGCAGCTTGGTTCAGGGGCGGGGGTTTGAGCAGTTCTTC. Protein sequence: CASSLVQGRGFEQFF.

The chain uses TRBV19 and TRBJ2-7, with TRBD2 identical over 7 bases. CDR1 and CDR2 (germline): LNHDA, SQIVND (reference sequence). V was pared by 4 bases and J by 0 bases, with 9 bases of the junction left unmatched. The CDR3 loop spans 16 amino acids. The CDR3 coding sequence is TGTGCCAGTAGTAGCCGGGACTACAAAAGCTCCTACGAGCAGTACTTC. Its translation: CASSSRDYKSSYEQYF. The complete variable domain, with remaining parts taken from reference TRBV19 and TRBJ2-7, reads DGGITQSPKYLFRKEGQNVTLSCEQNLNHDAMYWYRQDPGQGLRLIYYSQIVNDFQKGDIAEGYSVSREKKESFPLTVTSAQKNPTAFYLCASSSRDYKSSYEQYFGPGTRLTVT.

V and J are TRBV7-2 and TRBJ2-7; TRBD1 is a possible D gene (6 bases). Trimming left V 2 bases short and J 2 bases short, with 13 bases between. The CDR3 extends over 15 amino acids. CDR1 is SGHTA and CDR2 is FQGNSA in the germline V gene. CDR3: CASSLRWGTTYEQYF. CDR3 DNA: TGTGCCAGCAGCTTAAGGTGGGGGACAACCTACGAGCAGTACTTC.

V and J are TRBV28 and TRBJ2-5, with D perhaps TRBD1 (6 bases). The end of the DNA is better explained by TRBJ2-7, so the J call may be wrong. The CDR3 sequence is 15 residues long. CDR1 is MDHEN and CDR2 is SYDVKM in the germline V gene. The CDR3 DNA reads as TGTGCCAGCAGTTCCCAGGGGTTGGTGTCCTACGAGCAGTACTTC. This translates into CASSSQGLVSYEQYF.

The rearrangement links TRBV7-8 to TRBJ1-6, with TRBD1 matching over 8 bases. There are 17 residues in the CDR3. The V segment lost 5 bases and the J segment 3 bases; nucleotides outside the gene matches: 9. Per the germline V gene, CDR1 is SGHVS and CDR2 is FQNEAQ. CDR3 region: CASSHPGGEGYNSPLHF. In DNA, the CDR3 is TGTGCCAGCAGCCACCCAGGGGGCGAGGGCTATAATTCACCCCTCCACTTT.

The chain links TRBV27 to TRBJ2-1; 9 nucleotides agree with TRBD1. Trimming at V came to 2 bases and at J to 7 bases, leaving 6 bases not matched to a gene. Germline-derived CDR1 and CDR2 are MNHEY and SMNVEV (reference sequence). The CDR3 contains 15 residues. The CDR3 coding sequence is TGTGCCAGCAGTTTAAGGTTCGGGACAGGGAATGAGCAGTTCTTC. Translation gives CASSLRFGTGNEQFF.

The chain combines TRBV15 with TRBJ2-2, with D possibly being TRBD2 (6 bases). There are 12 residues in the CDR3. V gave up 5 bases and J gave up 6 bases, with 7 bases separating them. Germline V lookup: CDR1 LNHNV, CDR2 YYDKDF (reference sequence). CDR3 in amino acids: CATSGRPGELFF. The CDR3 coding sequence is TGTGCCACCAGCGGGAGGCCCGGGGAGCTGTTTTTT.

The J gene is TRBJ1-1, the V gene TRBV18; TRBD1 is a possible D gene (5 bases). From germline, CDR1 is KGHSH and CDR2 LQKENI. V was shortened by 6 bases and J by 5 bases, with 13 bases between the two germline ends. The CDR3 covers 13 residues. CDR3 sequence: CASSGTPETEAFF. CDR3 in DNA: TGTGCCAGCTCTGGGACTCCCGAAACTGAAGCTTTCTTT.

The gene calls are TRBV5-6 and TRBJ2-2, with 10 bases matching TRBD2. Germline-derived CDR1 and CDR2 are SGHDT and YYEEEE. Trimming at V came to 4 bases and at J to 5 bases, leaving 11 bases not matched to a gene. CDR3 length: 17 amino acids. The DNA for the CDR3 is TGTGCCAGCAGCCTGGGGGCTAGCGGGAGTCAAACCGGGGAGCTGTTTTTT. It is translated as CASSLGASGSQTGELFF.

This clone showed up just a few times. This chain links TRBV4-1 with TRBJ1-5, with 11 bases matching TRBD1. Per the germline V gene, CDR1 is MGHRA and CDR2 is YSYEKL. The CDR3 is 18 residues long. The J segment lost 5 bases and the V segment lost 5 bases, leaving 14 bases of the junction unmatched. The CDR3 spells CASSSTKGQGVYDQPQHF. Here the CDR3 DNA reads TGCGCCAGCAGCTCAACGAAGGGACAGGGGGTCTACGATCAGCCCCAGCATTTT.

V gene TRBV7-9 combines with J gene TRBJ2-1; possibly TRBD2 for D (7 bases). The germline gives CDR1 SEHNR, CDR2 FQNEAQ (reference sequence). The V end was cut by 5 bases, the J end by 9 bases, with 26 bases between. The CDR3 spans 17 residues. The CDR3 nucleotides read TGTGCCAGCAGCCCCCATACAGGTGCGGGAGTAGGGGGTGAGCAGTTCTTC. Translation: CASSPHTGAGVGGEQFF. Full variable domain (rest looked up from reference TRBV7-9 and TRBJ2-1): DTGVSQNPRHKITKRGQNVTFRCDPISEHNRLYWYRQTLGQGPEFLTYFQNEAQLEKSRLLSDRFSAERPKGSFSTLEIQRTEQGDSAMYLCASSPHTGAGVGGEQFFGPGTRLTVL.

The chain links TRBV2 to TRBJ2-7; D is possibly TRBD1 (6 bases). Germline values: CDR1 SNHLY, CDR2 FYNNEI. Trimming cost V 7 bases and J 5 bases, with 15 bases left between them. This CDR3 is built from 13 residues. CDR3 nucleotide sequence: TGTGCCAGCACACCCCTCACAGGGAACGAGCAGTACTTC. It translates to CASTPLTGNEQYF.

The chain links TRBV5-4 to TRBJ2-1, with a possible D match to TRBD2 (7 bases). This CDR3 spans 14 amino acids. Germline-derived CDR1 and CDR2 are SGHNT and YYREEE (reference sequence). The germline V and J ends were trimmed by 1 base and 10 bases, with 15 bases remaining between them. As DNA, the CDR3 is TGTGCCAGCAGCTTGAGGGGGGGAGACAGAGAGCAGTTCTTC. This gives the protein CASSLRGGDREQFF.

This chain's CDR3 is CASSLGLSSYNEQFF. DNA for the CDR3: TGTGCCAGCAGCTTGGGTCTGAGCTCCTACAATGAGCAGTTCTTC. The V gene is TRBV5-4, the J gene TRBJ2-1; D is unclear. V was cut by 0 bases and J by 0 bases, with 7 bases left in between. The germline gives CDR1 SGHNT, CDR2 YYREEE (reference sequence). The CDR3 consists of 15 residues.

This clone was observed a handful of times. The V and J genes are TRBV5-6 and TRBJ2-6; D remains ambiguous. CDR1 SGHDT and CDR2 YYEEEE come from the germline V gene. V was pared by 4 bases and J by 7 bases, with 9 bases between. The CDR3 length is 13 residues. DNA for the CDR3: TGTGCCAGCAGCCTAATTCCAGCCAACGTCCTGACTTTC. Protein product: CASSLIPANVLTF.

This clone was recorded once. The chain is built from TRBV19 and TRBJ1-5, with D perhaps matching TRBD1 (6 bases). Germline-derived CDR1 and CDR2 are LNHDA and SQIVND (reference sequence). The germline V and J ends were trimmed by 7 bases and 0 bases, with 16 bases remaining between them. CDR3 size: 16 residues. The CDR3 DNA sequence: TGTGCCAGTAACGCGAAAGGGGGATATAGCAATCAGCCCCAGCATTTT. The encoded protein is CASNAKGGYSNQPQHF. The variable domain in full, completed from reference TRBV19 and TRBJ1-5, reads DGGITQSPKYLFRKEGQNVTLSCEQNLNHDAMYWYRQDPGQGLRLIYYSQIVNDFQKGDIAEGYSVSREKKESFPLTVTSAQKNPTAFYLCASNAKGGYSNQPQHFGDGTRLSIL.